This TCR beta chain was identified during a study of CD4 T cells in relation to SARS-CoV-2 and coronaviruses. For this clone: Antigen specificity is unknown.

Naive and memory CD4+ T cell DNA was deep-sequenced without culture. Generated by immunoSEQ multiplex PCR, the TCRdb table keeps only in-frame clones and is missing some. Of roughly 36,000 clones listed, 70% to 90% are singletons. The length of the CDR3 is 17 residues. CDR1 is SGHTS, CDR2 YDEGEE, per germline. V shed 1 base and J 4 bases; nucleotides not matched to a gene: 8. Study-level points and caveats: No crossreactivity against non-spike viral proteins was tested here.

The rearrangement links TRBV5-8 to TRBJ2-5; 12 bases align to TRBD2. Sequenced: memory CD4+ T cells from PBMCs. The sequence was collected from an adult with COVID-19. CDR3 sequence (DNA): TGTGCCAGCAGCTTGAACGGAGCTAGCGGGAGGGGAGAGACCCAGTACTTC. This encodes CASSLNGASGRGETQYF.